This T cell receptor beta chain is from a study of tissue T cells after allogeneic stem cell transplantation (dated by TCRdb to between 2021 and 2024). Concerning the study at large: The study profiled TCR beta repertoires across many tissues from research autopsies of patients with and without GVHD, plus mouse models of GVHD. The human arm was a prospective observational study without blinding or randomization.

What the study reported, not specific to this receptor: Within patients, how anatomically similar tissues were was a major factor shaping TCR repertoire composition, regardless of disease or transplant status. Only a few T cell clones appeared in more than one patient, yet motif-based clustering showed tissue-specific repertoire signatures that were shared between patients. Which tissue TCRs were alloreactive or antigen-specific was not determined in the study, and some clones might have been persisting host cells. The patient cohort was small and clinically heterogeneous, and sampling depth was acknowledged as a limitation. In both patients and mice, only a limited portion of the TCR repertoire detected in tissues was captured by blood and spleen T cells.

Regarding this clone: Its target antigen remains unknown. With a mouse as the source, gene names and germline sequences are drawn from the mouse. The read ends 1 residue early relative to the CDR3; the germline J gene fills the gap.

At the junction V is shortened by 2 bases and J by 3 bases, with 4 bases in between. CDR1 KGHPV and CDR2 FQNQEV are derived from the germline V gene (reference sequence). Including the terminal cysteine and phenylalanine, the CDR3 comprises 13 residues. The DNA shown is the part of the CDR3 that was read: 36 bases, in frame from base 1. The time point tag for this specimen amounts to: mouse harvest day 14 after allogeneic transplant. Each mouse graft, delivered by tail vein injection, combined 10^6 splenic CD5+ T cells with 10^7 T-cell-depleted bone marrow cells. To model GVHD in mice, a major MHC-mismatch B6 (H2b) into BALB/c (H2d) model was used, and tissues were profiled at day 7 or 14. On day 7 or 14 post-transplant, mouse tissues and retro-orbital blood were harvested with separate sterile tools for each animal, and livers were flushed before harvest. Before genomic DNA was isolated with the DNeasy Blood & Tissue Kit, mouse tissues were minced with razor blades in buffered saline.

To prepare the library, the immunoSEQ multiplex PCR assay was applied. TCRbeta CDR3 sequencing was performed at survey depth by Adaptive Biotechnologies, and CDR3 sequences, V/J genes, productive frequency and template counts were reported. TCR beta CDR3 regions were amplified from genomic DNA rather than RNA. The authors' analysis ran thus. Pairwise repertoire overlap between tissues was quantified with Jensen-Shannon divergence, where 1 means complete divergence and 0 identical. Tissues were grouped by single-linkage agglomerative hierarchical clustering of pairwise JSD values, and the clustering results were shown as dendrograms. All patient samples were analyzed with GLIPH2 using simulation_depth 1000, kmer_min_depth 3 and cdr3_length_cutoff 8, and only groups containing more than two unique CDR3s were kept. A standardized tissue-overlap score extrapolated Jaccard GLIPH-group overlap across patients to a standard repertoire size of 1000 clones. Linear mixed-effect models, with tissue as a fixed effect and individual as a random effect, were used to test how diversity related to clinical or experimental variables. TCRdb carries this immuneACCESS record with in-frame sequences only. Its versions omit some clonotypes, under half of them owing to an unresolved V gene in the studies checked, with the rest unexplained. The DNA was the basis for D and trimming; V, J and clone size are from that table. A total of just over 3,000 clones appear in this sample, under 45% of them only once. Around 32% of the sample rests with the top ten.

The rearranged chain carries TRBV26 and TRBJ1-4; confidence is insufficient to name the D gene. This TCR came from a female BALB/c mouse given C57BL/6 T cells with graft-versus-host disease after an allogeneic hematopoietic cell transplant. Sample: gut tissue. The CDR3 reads CASSLGPNERLFF. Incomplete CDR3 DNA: TGTGCCAGCAGTCTGGGACCCAACGAAAGATTATTT.